Shown below are 5 T cell receptor beta chains from a single sample sequenced in a study of spatial heterogeneity in lung cancer (dated by TCRdb to about 2019). Receptor libraries were prepared by 5' RACE. Data came from a NextSeq 500. TCRdb cleaned the public reads at Q25 with fastp, built clones with MiXCR and kept in-frame beta chains. Here each entry gathers all rows of one CDR3 protein and keeps the most common genes and DNA. The sample includes approximately 2,500 distinct CDR3 sequences, with 1.9% observed a single time. More than 15% of the sample is in the top ten clones. The time point label corresponds to: sample taken at primary tumor resection. The specimen was normal lung tissue next to the tumor, collected at surgery. The receptors stem from a male donor with early-stage non-small cell lung cancer.

By proportion, this clonotype is large. The chain couples TRBV6-5 to TRBJ1-2, with 7 bases fitting TRBD1. The CDR3 contains 15 residues. Per the germline V gene, CDR1 is MNHEY and CDR2 is SVGAGI. V lost 0 bases, J lost 8 bases, and 9 bases stayed unmatched. CDR3 sequence (DNA): TGTGCCAGCAGTTACTCGTTACGAGGGGGCCAGGGCTACACCTTC. Translation gives CASSYSLRGGQGYTF.

Remarks on this clonotype: This may arise from a read error, as a much more abundant clone is one base away. This chain connects TRBV9 to TRBJ2-1; 8 positions match TRBD2. Losses at the gene ends were 3 bases for V and 6 bases for J; bases not matched to a gene: 8. Germline values: CDR1 SGDLS, CDR2 YYNGEE. The CDR3 has 15 residues. The CDR3 DNA reads as TGTGCCAGCAGCGCGATTAGCGGGGAGGGCAATGAGCAGTTCTTC. This gives the protein CASSAISGEGNEQFF.

By sample share, this clonotype is medium-sized. The rearrangement joins TRBV5-1 to TRBJ1-2; D unclear. Germline CDR1 and CDR2: SGHRS and YFSETQ. V lost 0 bases to trimming and J lost 2 bases, with 8 bases between them. The CDR3 covers 14 residues. The CDR3 DNA reads as TGCGCCAGCAGCTTGGCGGGCAGCAACTATGGCTACACCTTC. Its protein is CASSLAGSNYGYTF.

Relative to its sample, this clonotype is medium-sized. The chain uses TRBV19 and TRBJ2-1, with a possible D match to TRBD1 (5 bases). V was trimmed by 5 bases and J by 2 bases, leaving 13 bases between them. The length of the CDR3 is 15 residues. CDR1 is LNHDA, CDR2 SQIVND, per germline (reference sequence). This CDR3 reads CASSLQGRTYNEQFF. CDR3 DNA sequence: TGTGCCAGTAGTCTCCAGGGTAGGACCTACAATGAGCAGTTCTTC.

By frequency in the sample, this clonotype is medium-sized. The V call is TRBV28, the J call TRBJ1-2; D remains ambiguous. CDR3 size: 13 residues. Germline V CDR1 and CDR2: MDHEN, SYDVKM. Trimming stripped 2 bases from V and 2 bases from J, with 6 bases between. The CDR3 here is CASSLTENYGYTF. The CDR3 bases are TGTGCCAGCAGTTTAACAGAAAACTATGGCTACACCTTC.